The T cell receptor (beta chain) described here comes from a study of blood T cell repertoires in COVID-19 (dated by TCRdb to about 2020). Background on the whole study: Samples from collaborators originated in the United States, Italy and Spain and spanned both the acute and convalescent phases of COVID-19. The material from the prospective study consisted of cDNA or gDNA derived from T cells, B-cell-depleted T cells, or PBMCs. The dataset comprised deeply sampled blood TCRbeta repertoires from subjects exposed to, actively infected with, or recovered from COVID-19. The repertoires were made available in a free public database intended to serve as a resource for research on the immune response to SARS-CoV-2. The samples were drawn from two sources: the first 160 participants of the ongoing ImmuneRACE study, and over 1,000 subjects contributed by 6 global collaborators. A de-identified subject ID, COVID-19 status, age in years and sex were almost always included in the sample metadata. Where HLA class I and class II types were available, the types were taken from metadata supplied by the sample provider, not from assay-based typing.

This clone was counted a few times. Its antigen specificity is not known. The record has no base qualities; no much larger clone is one base away. Other DNA sequences in the same sample also yield this CDR3. The V and J ends are trimmed by 1 base and 6 bases, leaving 10 bases between them. CDR1 and CDR2, per the germline V gene (reference sequence), are SEHNR and FQNEAQ. The CDR3, cysteine through phenylalanine, is 13 amino acids long. Left in the record is the CDR3 DNA by itself, 39 bases read in frame from the first base. The paper as a whole reports these results and caveats: The amount of clinical and demographic metadata varied by source and participant and was provided uncurated.

TCRbeta CDR3 regions were amplified from genomic DNA using the immunoSEQ Assay, a bias-controlled multiplex PCR. As for the authors' bioinformatics: The number of nucleated cells in each sample was estimated by amplification of reference gene primers within the assay. Sequence reads were collapsed and filtered to measure the absolute abundance of every unique TCRbeta CDR3 rearrangement. Productive Simpson clonality was computed per sample as the square root of Simpson's diversity index over productive rearrangements. TCRdb holds this immuneACCESS table with in-frame rearrangements only. Some clones are missing; in checked studies, unresolved V genes explain under half, and the rest has no known cause. V, J and clone size were drawn from that table, and D and trimming were deduced from the DNA. In all, the sample holds about 160,000 clones, and 70% to 85% of those were seen once. The ten largest make up around 6.9% of the sample.

In Seattle, one collaborating source enrolled patients while the infection was active and tracked those patients longitudinally over the course of disease. Collaborating institutions collected whole blood in K2EDTA tubes following their own protocols. For TCRbeta analysis, collaborators shipped samples as frozen whole blood, isolated PBMCs, or DNA extracted from either of those sample types. Sequenced sample: peripheral blood. The rearrangement combines TRBV7-9 with TRBJ2-7, with the D gene not clear enough to name. The receptor's source is a man aged 80 or over with COVID-19, enrolled during active disease. CDR3 protein: CASSLGGLSEQYF. The sequenced DNA is TGTGCCAGCAGCTTAGGAGGCCTGTCCGAGCAGTACTTC.